The source of this T cell receptor (beta chain) is a study of T cell changes during pregnancy in multiple sclerosis. V gave up 4 bases and J gave up 8 bases; unmatched junction bases: 10. Germline CDR1 SGHRS, CDR2 YFSETQ. The CDR3 runs 16 residues. Generated by immunoSEQ multiplex PCR, the TCRdb table keeps only in-frame clones and is missing some. Of around 69,000 clones in the sample, more than 90% were seen once. Sample: peripheral blood, taken in the third trimester of pregnancy. The chain links TRBV5-1 to TRBJ1-4; 11 nucleotides line up with TRBD1. This clonotype was obtained from a female donor with multiple sclerosis, enrolled in a pregnancy study. CDR3 nucleotide sequence: TGCGCCAGCAGCCTCGGGACAGGGGGAATTGGAGAAAAACTGTTTTTT. Translating gives CASSLGTGGIGEKLFF.